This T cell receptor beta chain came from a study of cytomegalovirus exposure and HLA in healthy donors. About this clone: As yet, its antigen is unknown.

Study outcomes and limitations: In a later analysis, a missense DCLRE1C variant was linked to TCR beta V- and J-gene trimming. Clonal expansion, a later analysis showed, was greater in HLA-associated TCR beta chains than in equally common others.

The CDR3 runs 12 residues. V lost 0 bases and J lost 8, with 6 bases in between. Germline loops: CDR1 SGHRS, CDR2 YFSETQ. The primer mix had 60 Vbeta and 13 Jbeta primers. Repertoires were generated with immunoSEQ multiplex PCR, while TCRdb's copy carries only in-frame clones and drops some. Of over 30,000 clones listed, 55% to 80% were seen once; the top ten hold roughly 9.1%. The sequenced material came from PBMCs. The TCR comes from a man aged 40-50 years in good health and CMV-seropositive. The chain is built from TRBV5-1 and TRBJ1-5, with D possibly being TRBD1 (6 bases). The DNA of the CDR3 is TGCGCCAGCAGCTTGGCAGGGGAGCCCCAGCATTTT. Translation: CASSLAGEPQHF.